A selection of T cell receptor beta chains follows, all from one sample in a study of post-analysis software for immune sequencing data. TCRdb independently ran MiXCR on the PCR reads; one entry per CDR3 protein. The table includes roughly 800,000 distinct CDR3 sequences, roughly 46% detected once. The sequenced sample was blood. These TCRs come from a girl aged 10-17 years with multiple sclerosis. Both conserved end residues are part of each CDR3. The D gene is left open where the match is weak. Only some rows state a clone size, as once, few, many or a class for expanded clones.

j_call	v_call	d_call	clone_size	cdr3_length	cdr3_aa	cdr3_nt
TRBJ1-1	TRBV12-3/TRBV12-4	TRBD1	few	16	CASRPLGQGSNTEAFF	TGTGCCAGCAGGCCCCTAGGACAGGGCTCTAACACTGAAGCTTTCTTT
TRBJ1-2	TRBV20-1	.	.	14	CSARNSPGDYGYTF	TGCAGTGCTAGAAACTCACCGGGGGACTATGGCTACACCTTC
TRBJ2-1	TRBV5-1	TRBD1	once	14	CASSPGQGMSEQFF	TGCGCCAGCAGCCCCGGACAGGGAATGAGTGAGCAGTTCTTC
TRBJ2-1	TRBV12-3/TRBV12-4	.	few	12	CASSLAVREQFF	TGTGCCAGCAGCCTAGCCGTTCGGGAGCAGTTCTTC
TRBJ2-7	TRBV5-1	TRBD2	.	16	CASSSSIAGGPYEQYF	TGCGCCAGCAGCTCCTCTATAGCGGGAGGCCCCTACGAGCAGTACTTC
TRBJ2-1	TRBV6-1	TRBD2	.	14	CASSEGWTSGSLFF	TGTGCCAGCAGTGAAGGTTGGACTAGCGGGAGTTTGTTCTTC
TRBJ2-5	TRBV25-1	TRBD2	.	13	CASSDRAGETQYF	TGTGCCAGCAGCGATCGAGCGGGGGAGACCCAGTACTTC
TRBJ2-1	TRBV7-9	TRBD1	few	19	CASSLAIGVGTGDDDEQFF	TGTGCCAGCAGCTTAGCGATAGGGGTCGGGACAGGGGATGACGATGAGCAGTTCTTC
TRBJ2-7	TRBV12-5	.	.	14	CASGPVSGNYEQYF	TGTGCTAGTGGCCCCGTTAGTGGCAACTACGAGCAGTACTTC
TRBJ2-1	TRBV28	TRBD2	.	16	CASSPPGLAVYNERFF	TGTGCCAGCAGTCCGCCGGGACTAGCGGTGTACAATGAGCGGTTCTTC
TRBJ2-1	TRBV20-1	.	once	16	CSARRPSAKGYNEQFF	TGCAGTGCTCGACGTCCTAGCGCCAAGGGCTACAATGAGCAGTTCTTC
TRBJ2-7	TRBV7-2	.	.	11	CTSSLGQGQYF	TGTACCAGCAGCTTAGGGCAAGGGCAGTACTTC
TRBJ1-2	TRBV7-9	.	.	15	CASSSLQGLGHGYTF	TGTGCCAGCAGCTCACTACAGGGCCTTGGCCATGGCTACACCTTC
TRBJ2-7	TRBV9	.	.	14	CASSPDRAWGEQYF	TGTGCCAGCAGCCCCGACAGAGCCTGGGGCGAGCAGTACTTC
TRBJ2-5	TRBV7-2	TRBD1	.	14	CASSVATGVQTQYF	TGTGCCAGCAGCGTTGCCACAGGGGTGCAGACCCAGTACTTC
TRBJ2-3	TRBV11-1	.	.	13	CASSPGGVDTQYF	TGTGCCAGCAGCCCAGGGGGGGTAGATACGCAGTATTTT